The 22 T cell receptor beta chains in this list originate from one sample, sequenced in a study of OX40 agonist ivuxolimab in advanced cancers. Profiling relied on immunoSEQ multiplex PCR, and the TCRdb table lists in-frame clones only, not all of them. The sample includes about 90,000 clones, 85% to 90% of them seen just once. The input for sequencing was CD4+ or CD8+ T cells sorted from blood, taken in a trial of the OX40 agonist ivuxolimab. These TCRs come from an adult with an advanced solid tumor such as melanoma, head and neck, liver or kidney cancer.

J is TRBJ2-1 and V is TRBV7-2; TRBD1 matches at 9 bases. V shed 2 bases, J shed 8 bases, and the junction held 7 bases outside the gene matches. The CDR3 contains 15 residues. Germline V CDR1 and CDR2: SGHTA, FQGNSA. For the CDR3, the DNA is TGTGCCAGCAGCTTACGACAGGGGGGAGGCGATGAGCAGTTCTTC. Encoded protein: CASSLRQGGGDEQFF.

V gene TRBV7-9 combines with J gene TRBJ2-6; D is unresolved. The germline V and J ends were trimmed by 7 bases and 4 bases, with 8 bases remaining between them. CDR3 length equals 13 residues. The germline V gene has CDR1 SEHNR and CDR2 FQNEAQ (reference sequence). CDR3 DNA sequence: TGTGCCAGCACCATAGTCGGGGCCAACGTCCTGACTTTC. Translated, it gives CASTIVGANVLTF.

The CDR3 reads CASSPRMASNYGYTF. In DNA, the CDR3 is TGTGCCAGCAGCCCGAGGATGGCTTCTAACTATGGCTACACCTTC. J is TRBJ1-2 and V is TRBV25-1; D not resolved. The germline V gene has CDR1 MGHDK and CDR2 SYGVNS. Trimming pared 6 bases from V and 0 bases from J, leaving 14 bases between. This CDR3 has 15 residues.

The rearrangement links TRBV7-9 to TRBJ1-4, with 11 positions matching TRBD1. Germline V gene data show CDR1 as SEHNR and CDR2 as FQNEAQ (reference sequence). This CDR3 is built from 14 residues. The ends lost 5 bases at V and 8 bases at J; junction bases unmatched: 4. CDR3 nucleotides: TGTGCCAGCAGCCGTGGACAGGGGGCGGAAAAACTGTTTTTT. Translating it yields CASSRGQGAEKLFF.

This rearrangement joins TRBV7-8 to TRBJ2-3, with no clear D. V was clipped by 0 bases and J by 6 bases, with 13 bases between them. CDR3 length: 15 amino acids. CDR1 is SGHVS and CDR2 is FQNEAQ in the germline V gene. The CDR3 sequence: CASSLAETTADTQYF. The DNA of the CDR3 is TGTGCCAGCAGCTTAGCGGAGACAACAGCGGATACGCAGTATTTT.

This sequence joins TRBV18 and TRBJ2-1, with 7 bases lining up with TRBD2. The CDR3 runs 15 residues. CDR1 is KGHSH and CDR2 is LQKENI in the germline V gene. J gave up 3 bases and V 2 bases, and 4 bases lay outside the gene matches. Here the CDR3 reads CASSPAGAHYNEQFF. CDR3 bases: TGTGCCAGCTCACCAGCGGGAGCCCACTACAATGAGCAGTTCTTC.

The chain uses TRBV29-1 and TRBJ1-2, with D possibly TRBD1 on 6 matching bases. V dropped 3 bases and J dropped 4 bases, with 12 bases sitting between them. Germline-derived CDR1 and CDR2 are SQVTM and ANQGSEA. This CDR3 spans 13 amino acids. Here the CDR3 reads CSVDLQGPYGYTF. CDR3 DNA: TGCAGCGTTGATCTACAGGGCCCCTATGGCTACACCTTC.

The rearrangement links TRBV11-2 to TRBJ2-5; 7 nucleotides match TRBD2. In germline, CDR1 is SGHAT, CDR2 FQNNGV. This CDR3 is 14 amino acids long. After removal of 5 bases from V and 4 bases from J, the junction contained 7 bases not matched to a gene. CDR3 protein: CASSRPGEGETQYF. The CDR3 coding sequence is TGTGCCAGCAGCCGCCCGGGGGAGGGAGAGACCCAGTACTTC.

CDR3 bases: TGTGCCAGCAGCCTCGGACAGGGTCCCGAGCAGTACTTC. Its protein product is CASSLGQGPEQYF. The chain joins TRBV7-9 to TRBJ2-7; 8 nucleotides agree with TRBD1. Trimming at V came to 5 bases and at J to 6 bases, leaving 6 bases not matched to a gene. This CDR3 region has 13 residues. The germline V gene has CDR1 SEHNR and CDR2 FQNEAQ (reference sequence).

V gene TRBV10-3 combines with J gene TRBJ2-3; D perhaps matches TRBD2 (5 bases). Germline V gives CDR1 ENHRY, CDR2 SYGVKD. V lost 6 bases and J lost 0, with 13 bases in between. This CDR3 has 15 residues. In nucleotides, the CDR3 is TGTGCCATCAGGGGGAGTCCAGATAGCACAGATACGCAGTATTTT. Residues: CAIRGSPDSTDTQYF.

The CDR3 loop is CASSFGGINSGANVLTF. The CDR3 DNA follows: TGTGCCAGCAGCTTTGGGGGAATTAACTCAGGGGCCAACGTCCTGACTTTC. This chain links TRBV5-4 with TRBJ2-6; D might be TRBD1 or TRBD2, each matching 5 bases. CDR3 size: 17 residues. Trimming took off 2 bases at V and 4 bases at J, with 16 bases between the two ends. Germline values: CDR1 SGHNT, CDR2 YYREEE (reference sequence).

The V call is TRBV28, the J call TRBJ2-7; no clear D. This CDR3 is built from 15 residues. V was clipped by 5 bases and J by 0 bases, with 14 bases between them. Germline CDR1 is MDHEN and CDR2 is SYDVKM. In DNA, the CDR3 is TGTGCCAGCAGTCCCCCCGGTTTGAGCTCCTACGAGCAGTACTTC. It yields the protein CASSPPGLSSYEQYF.

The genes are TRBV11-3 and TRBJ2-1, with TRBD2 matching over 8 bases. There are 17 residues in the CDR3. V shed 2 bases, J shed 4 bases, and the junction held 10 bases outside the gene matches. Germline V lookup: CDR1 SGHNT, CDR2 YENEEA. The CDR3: CASSLYSGTALYNEQFF. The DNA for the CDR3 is TGTGCCAGCAGCTTATATAGCGGGACCGCCTTATACAATGAGCAGTTCTTC. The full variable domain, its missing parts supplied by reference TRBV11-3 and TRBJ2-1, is EAGVVQSPRYKIIEKKQPVAFWCNPISGHNTLYWYLQNLGQGPELLIRYENEEAVDDSQLPKDRFSAERLKGVDSTLKIQPAELGDSAVYLCASSLYSGTALYNEQFFGPGTRLTVL.

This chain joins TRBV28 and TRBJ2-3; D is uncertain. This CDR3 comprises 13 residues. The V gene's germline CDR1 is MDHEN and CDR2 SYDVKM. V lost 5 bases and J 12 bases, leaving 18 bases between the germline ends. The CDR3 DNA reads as TGTGCCAGCAGTACCCAGTCCCCCTACAGCCAGTATTTT. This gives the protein CASSTQSPYSQYF. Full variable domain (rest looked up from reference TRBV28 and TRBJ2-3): DVKVTQSSRYLVKRTGEKVFLECVQDMDHENMFWYRQDPGLGLRLIYFSYDVKMKEKGDIPEGYSVSREKKERFSLILESASTNQTSMYLCASSTQSPYSQYFGPGTRLTVL.

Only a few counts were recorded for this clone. CDR3 in DNA: TGCGCCAGCAGGGCCACACTGAACACTGAAGCTTTCTTT. Translating gives CASRATLNTEAFF. V gene TRBV10-1 combines with J gene TRBJ1-1, with unresolved D. V gave up 6 bases and J gave up 0 bases, with 8 bases separating them. CDR1 is WNHNN and CDR2 is SYGVQD in the germline V gene (reference sequence). The CDR3 has 13 residues.

The CDR3 here is CASSPGQLPNTEAFF. The CDR3, as DNA: TGTGCCAGCAGTCCCGGACAGCTACCAAACACTGAAGCTTTCTTT. This chain joins TRBV27 and TRBJ1-1, with D possibly matching TRBD1 (6 bases). V gave up 5 bases and J gave up 2 bases, with 15 bases separating them. The CDR3 runs 15 residues. CDR1 is MNHEY, CDR2 SMNVEV, per germline (reference sequence).

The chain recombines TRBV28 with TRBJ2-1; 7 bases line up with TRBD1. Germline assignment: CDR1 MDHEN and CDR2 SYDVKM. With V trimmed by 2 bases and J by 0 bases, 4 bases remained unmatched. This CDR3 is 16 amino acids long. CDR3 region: CASSLRGQSSYNEQFF. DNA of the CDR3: TGTGCCAGCAGTTTAAGGGGACAGTCCTCCTACAATGAGCAGTTCTTC.

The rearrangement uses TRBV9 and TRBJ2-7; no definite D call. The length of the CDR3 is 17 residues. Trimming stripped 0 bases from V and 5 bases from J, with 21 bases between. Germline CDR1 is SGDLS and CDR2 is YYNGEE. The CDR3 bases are TGTGCCAGCAGCGTAGCTGTGGAGAGTGTCCCTCGGCACGAGCAGTACTTC. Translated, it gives CASSVAVESVPRHEQYF.

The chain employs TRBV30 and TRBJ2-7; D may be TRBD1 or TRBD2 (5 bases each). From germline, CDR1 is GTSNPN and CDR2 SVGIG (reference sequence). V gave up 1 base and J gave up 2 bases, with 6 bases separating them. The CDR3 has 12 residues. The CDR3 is CAWSGDAYEQYF. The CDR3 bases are TGTGCCTGGAGTGGGGACGCCTACGAGCAGTACTTC.

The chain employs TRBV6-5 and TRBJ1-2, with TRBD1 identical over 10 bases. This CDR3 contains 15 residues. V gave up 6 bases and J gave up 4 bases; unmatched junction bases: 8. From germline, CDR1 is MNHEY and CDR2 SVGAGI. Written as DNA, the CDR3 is TGTGCCAGCAGCCCAGACAGGGGGCGAGGCTATGGCTACACCTTC. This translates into CASSPDRGRGYGYTF.

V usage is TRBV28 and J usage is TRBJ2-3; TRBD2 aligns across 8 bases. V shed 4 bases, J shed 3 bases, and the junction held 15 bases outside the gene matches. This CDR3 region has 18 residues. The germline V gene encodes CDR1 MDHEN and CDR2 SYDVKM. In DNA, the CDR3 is TGTGCCAGCAGTTCCCCAAGGTCGAGCGGGAGTATAACAGATACGCAGTATTTT. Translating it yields CASSSPRSSGSITDTQYF.

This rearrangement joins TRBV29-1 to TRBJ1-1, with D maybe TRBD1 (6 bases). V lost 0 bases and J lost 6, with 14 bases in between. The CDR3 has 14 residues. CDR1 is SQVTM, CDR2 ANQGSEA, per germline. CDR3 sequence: CSVEETGASSEAFF. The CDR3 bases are TGCAGCGTTGAAGAGACGGGGGCGTCTTCTGAAGCTTTCTTT.